What follows are 10 T cell receptor beta chains derived from one specimen sequenced in a study of T-cell memory formation after mild COVID-19. TCRdb passed the 5' RACE reads through MiXCR, listing each CDR3 protein once. The table shows 180,000 or so distinct CDR3 sequences, with under 14% occurring only once. The source material was PBMCs or a T cell subset sorted from them (not recorded which). The receptors originated from a man between 18 and 35 years old who had mild COVID-19 (a few samples of this study predate the infection). Cell type and time point are not known.

The table lists this clonotype with a few counts. CDR3 loop: CASTPGLAGLTDTQYF. The CDR3 nucleotides read TGCGCCAGCACCCCGGGGCTAGCGGGGCTCACAGATACGCAGTATTTT. This chain uses TRBV5-1 with TRBJ2-3, with TRBD2 matching 9 bases. Germline CDR1 reads SGHRS; CDR2 reads YFSETQ. The junction had 10 bases not matched to a gene; V was cut back by 6 bases and J by 2 bases. This CDR3 is built from 16 residues.

There are many counts of this clonotype. The chain recombines TRBV7-6 with TRBJ2-1; 10 bases line up with TRBD1. There are 15 residues in the CDR3. The trim removed 1 base at V and 9 bases at J, leaving 6 bases unmatched. In germline, CDR1 is SGHVS, CDR2 FNYEAQ. The CDR3 bases are TGTGCCAGCAGCTTAGTGACAGGGGGCGGGGGTGAGCAGTTCTTC. This translates into CASSLVTGGGGEQFF.

This clonotype has just a few counts. The chain links TRBV20-1 to TRBJ2-3; TRBD2 is a possible D gene (6 bases). The V and J ends lost 3 bases and 10 bases respectively, with 20 bases between them. Germline V CDR1 and CDR2: DFQATT, SNEGSKA (reference sequence). CDR3 length equals 14 residues. The CDR3 DNA reads TGCAGTGCTAGGCGCCCGGAGGGAGGTTTGCCGCAGTATTTT. Translating it yields CSARRPEGGLPQYF.

This clonotype was observed many times. The V call is TRBV9, the J call TRBJ2-3; D gene uncertain. Trimming stripped 0 bases from V and 5 bases from J, with 4 bases between. CDR1 and CDR2 (germline): SGDLS, YYNGEE. This CDR3 contains 12 residues. The CDR3 sequence is CASSVGEDTQYF. The CDR3, as DNA: TGTGCCAGCAGCGTAGGCGAAGATACGCAGTATTTT.

This chain links TRBV20-1 with TRBJ1-1; a possible D gene is TRBD1 (6 bases). This CDR3 is 15 amino acids long. Trimming took 6 bases from V and 4 from J, leaving 21 bases between them. CDR1 is DFQATT and CDR2 is SNEGSKA in the germline V gene (reference sequence). CDR3 nucleotides: TGCAGTGCAACACCGGGACACCGGCTCCCCACTGAAGCTTTCTTT. This translates into CSATPGHRLPTEAFF.

This clonotype was observed a single time. The chain carries TRBV19 and TRBJ1-5; no firm D call. V was shortened by 3 bases and J by 0 bases, with 15 bases between the two germline ends. The germline V gene has CDR1 LNHDA and CDR2 SQIVND (reference sequence). This CDR3 comprises 17 residues. The CDR3 DNA follows: TGTGCCAGTAGTATTATCGGCTCCAGACATAGCAATCAGCCCCAGCATTTT. This translates into CASSIIGSRHSNQPQHF. Full variable domain (missing parts from reference TRBV19 and TRBJ1-5): DGGITQSPKYLFRKEGQNVTLSCEQNLNHDAMYWYRQDPGQGLRLIYYSQIVNDFQKGDIAEGYSVSREKKESFPLTVTSAQKNPTAFYLCASSIIGSRHSNQPQHFGDGTRLSIL.

The chain carries TRBV7-2 and TRBJ1-5; D is undetermined. CDR1 is SGHTA, CDR2 FQGNSA, per germline. Trimming removed 1 base from V and 2 bases from J, with 9 bases in between. This CDR3 region has 15 residues. Here the CDR3 DNA reads TGTGCCAGCAGCTTAGGGTTGGCGGGCAATCAGCCCCAGCATTTT. Its protein product is CASSLGLAGNQPQHF.

This clonotype appeared a few times. The rearrangement uses TRBV4-3 and TRBJ1-3; D might be TRBD1 (5 bases). This CDR3 is built from 18 residues. Germline CDR1 LGHNA, CDR2 YSLEER. Trimming pared 0 bases from V and 3 bases from J, leaving 18 bases between. CDR3 sequence reads: CASSQDHGRGSVGNTIYF. CDR3 DNA: TGCGCCAGCAGCCAAGATCATGGGAGGGGCTCGGTTGGAAACACCATATATTTT.

In its sample, this clonotype was seen a few times. The chain carries TRBV24-1 and TRBJ1-5; 7 nucleotides agree with TRBD1. J was trimmed by 4 bases and V by 2 bases; bases with no gene match: 7. The germline gives CDR1 KGHDR, CDR2 SFDVKD. The CDR3 covers 16 residues. The chain's CDR3 is CATSDSRTGANQPQHF. The CDR3 DNA reads as TGTGCCACCAGTGATTCTAGGACAGGCGCTAATCAGCCCCAGCATTTT.

This clonotype showed up just a few times. The rearrangement links TRBV12-3 or TRBV12-4 to TRBJ2-7; TRBD2 is a possible D gene (6 bases). Trimming left V 5 bases short and J 2 bases short, with 16 bases between. This CDR3 has 15 residues. The CDR3 sequence: CASSPLGSGPYEQYF. The CDR3 nucleotides read TGTGCCAGCAGTCCACTTGGTAGCGGCCCCTACGAGCAGTACTTC.